The sample holds many counts of the clone carrying this T cell receptor (beta chain). Its antigen is unidentified. Trimming shortened V by 3 bases and J by 0 bases, and 8 bases separated the two germline ends. The germline V gene has CDR1 GTSNPN and CDR2 SVGIG (reference sequence). The CDR3 extends over 13 amino acids. The record originates from a study of early T cells in non-severe SARS-CoV-2 infection. Study findings and constraints: VDJdb-based annotation leaned toward anti-spike CD8 responses and missed private and CD4 specificities.

TCRdb reanalysed the 5' RACE reads using MiXCR and keeps one entry per CDR3 protein. This repertoire shows some 30,000 distinct CDR3 sequences, about 4.6% found once; its top ten account for about 5.7%. This clonotype was obtained from an adult who was a healthcare worker with PCR-confirmed SARS-CoV-2 infection or an uninfected control (not recorded which). Material: whole blood. The chain joins TRBV30 to TRBJ1-1; a weak D match, TRBD1 (5 bases). CDR3 sequence reads: CAWRRTLNTEAFF. Written as DNA, the CDR3 is TGTGCCTGGAGGCGGACACTGAACACTGAAGCTTTCTTT.